The present T cell receptor (beta chain) was sequenced within a study of T-cell reconstitution after alpha-beta-depleted transplantation in children. This clonotype was recorded many times. The antigen remains undetermined. Study findings and constraints: Some patients owed their high day-60 TCRbeta diversity to surviving recipient T cells and thymic progenitors. Expanded graft clones numbering several hundred reportedly gave rise to alpha-beta T cells about two months after transplant. T-cell counts and diversity at one year post-transplant came mainly from newly produced T cells.

The length of the CDR3 is 12 residues. The ends were cut back, 4 bases at V and 2 bases at J, with 4 bases in the middle. Germline V gives CDR1 MNHEY, CDR2 SMNVEV (reference sequence). Unique molecular identifiers were incorporated when the TCRbeta library was constructed. TCRdb re-called the PCR reads with MiXCR, one entry per CDR3 protein. The sample has 490,000 or so distinct CDR3 sequences; over 9.5% are singletons. This receptor was obtained from a child aged 2 to 9 with inherited bone marrow failure, due to receive a stem cell transplant. V is TRBV27 and J is TRBJ2-3; the D is unclear. Specimen: PBMCs, collected before TCRalphabeta/CD19-depleted stem cell transplant. The CDR3 loop is CASSYFTDTQYF. The CDR3 region has the DNA TGTGCCAGCAGTTACTTCACAGATACGCAGTATTTT.